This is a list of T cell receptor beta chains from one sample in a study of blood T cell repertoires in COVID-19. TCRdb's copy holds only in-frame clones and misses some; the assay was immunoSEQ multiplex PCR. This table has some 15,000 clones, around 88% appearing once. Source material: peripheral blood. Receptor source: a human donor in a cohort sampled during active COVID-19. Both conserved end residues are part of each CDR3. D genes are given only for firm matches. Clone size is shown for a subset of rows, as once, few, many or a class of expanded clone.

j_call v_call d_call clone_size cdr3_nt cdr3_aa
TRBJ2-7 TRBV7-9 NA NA TGTGCCAGCAGCTTTTTCACAATGCCATACGAGCAGTACTTC CASSFFTMPYEQYF
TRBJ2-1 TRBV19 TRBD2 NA TGTGCCACCCTGACTAGCGGGAGTGTCTACAATGAGCAGTTCTTC CATLTSGSVYNEQFF
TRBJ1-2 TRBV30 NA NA TGTGCCTGGAGTGAGAACAGGGCCTATGGCTACACCTTC CAWSENRAYGYTF
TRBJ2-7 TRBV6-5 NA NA TGTGCCAGCAGCGAGGGTGGCAGCTCCTACGAGCAGTACTTC CASSEGGSSYEQYF
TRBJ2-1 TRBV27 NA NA TGTGCCAGCAGTTTCCGAGGCTCCCATGAGCAGTTCTTC CASSFRGSHEQFF
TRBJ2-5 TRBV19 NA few TGTGCCAGTAGTTTAACTCGGGAAGAGACCCAGTACTTC CASSLTREETQYF
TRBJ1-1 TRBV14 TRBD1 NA TGTGCCAGCAGCGGCGGACAGGGGGGGGTAGCTTTCTTT CASSGGQGGVAFF
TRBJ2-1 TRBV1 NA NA TGCACCAGCGGACTCCGGGACAGGGGTGGGGATGAGCAGTTCTTC CTSGLRDRGGDEQFF
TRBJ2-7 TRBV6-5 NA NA TGTGCCAGCAGACATACAATAAGCTCCTACGAGCAGTACTTC CASRHTISSYEQYF
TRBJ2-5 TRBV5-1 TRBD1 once TGCGCCAGCAGCCTAGGGACAGGCACGGAGACCCAGTACTTC CASSLGTGTETQYF
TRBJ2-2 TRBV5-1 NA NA TGCGCCAGCAGCTTGGGCGACACCGGGGAGCTGTTTTTT CASSLGDTGELFF
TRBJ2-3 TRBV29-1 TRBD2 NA TGCAGCGTTCGAAGCGGGGGCTCTAGCACAGATACGCAGTATTTT CSVRSGGSSTDTQYF
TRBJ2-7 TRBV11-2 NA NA TGTGCCAGCAGCCCCTATAACTACGAGCAGTACTTC CASSPYNYEQYF
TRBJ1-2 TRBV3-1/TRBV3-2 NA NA TGTGCCAGCAGCCAAGCGGGGGGCGAGGCTAACTATGGCTACACCTTC CASSQAGGEANYGYTF
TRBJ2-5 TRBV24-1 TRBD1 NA TGTGCCACGGAGGGACAGGGCCCGAAGGAGACCCAGTACTTC CATEGQGPKETQYF
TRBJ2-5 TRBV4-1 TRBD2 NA TGCGCCAGCAGCCAAGCTTGGTCTGCGGGAGCGGAGACCCAGTACTTC CASSQAWSAGAETQYF
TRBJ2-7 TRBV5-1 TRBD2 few TGCGCCAGCAGTCGACTAGCGGGAGCTTCGAACGAGCAGTACTTC CASSRLAGASNEQYF
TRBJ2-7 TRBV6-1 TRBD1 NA TGTGCCAGCAGTGAAGGGGGACAGGCCTACGAGCAGTACTTC CASSEGGQAYEQYF